This T cell receptor beta chain was identified in a study of CD8+ T cells in alopecia areata. It was cDNA, reverse transcribed from extracted RNA, that served as the sequencing template. Clones were sequenced by immunoSEQ multiplex PCR, and TCRdb holds only the in-frame ones, with some missing. The table includes 100,000 to 130,000 clones, roughly 60% detected once. Germline V gene data show CDR1 as SGHVS and CDR2 as FQNEAQ. The CDR3 runs 18 residues. V trimming: 0 bases; J trimming: 5 bases; junction bases outside the gene matches: 7. Findings and caveats of the study: Clonality exceeded that of normal scalp in lesional scalp, most notably in alopecia totalis/universalis. Possibly because of HLA-related factors, TCR sharing was less clear across patients than in mice. Scalp sample data also include resident alphabeta T cells from normal skin.

PBMCs, the starting material, were the source of sorted CD4+ and CD8+ T cells. In the case of this clone: What it binds is unknown.

The gene calls are TRBV7-8 and TRBJ2-2; TRBD1 matches at 12 bases. The receptor comes from a human donor in good health. Input material: CD8+ T cells sorted from blood. The CDR3 DNA sequence: TGTGCCAGCAGCTTAGCCGGGACAGGGGGCGAGGAAACCGGGGAGCTGTTTTTT. This codes for CASSLAGTGGEETGELFF.